This T cell receptor (beta chain) was observed in a study of T-cell reconstitution after alpha-beta-depleted transplantation in children. Notes on the study in general: Expanded clones from the graft, numbering several hundred, reportedly supplied alpha-beta T cells about two months after transplant. Newly made T cells mostly supplied T-cell counts and diversity one year after transplant. At day 60, the high TCRbeta diversity found in some patients originated from recipient T cells and thymic progenitors that had survived.

Unique molecular identifiers were incorporated into the prepared TCRbeta library. Each CDR3 protein is one row after TCRdb ran MiXCR on the PCR reads. This sample carries about 300,000 distinct CDR3 sequences, roughly a tenth of them seen once, and the ten largest clones take about 8%. This CDR3 comprises 15 residues. CDR1 and CDR2 (germline): SGHTA, FQGNSA. V shed 1 base, J shed 7 bases, and the junction held 2 bases outside the gene matches. As for this clonotype: Its matching antigen is unknown.

This material consisted of PBMCs, taken before TCRalphabeta/CD19-depleted stem cell transplant. The genes are TRBV7-2 and TRBJ2-3; 13 bases are shared with TRBD2. This clonotype was sampled from a boy in the first two years of life with acute myeloid leukemia, due to receive a stem cell transplant. The CDR3: CASSLELAGGNTQYF. CDR3 DNA: TGTGCCAGCAGCTTAGAACTAGCGGGGGGGAATACGCAGTATTTT.